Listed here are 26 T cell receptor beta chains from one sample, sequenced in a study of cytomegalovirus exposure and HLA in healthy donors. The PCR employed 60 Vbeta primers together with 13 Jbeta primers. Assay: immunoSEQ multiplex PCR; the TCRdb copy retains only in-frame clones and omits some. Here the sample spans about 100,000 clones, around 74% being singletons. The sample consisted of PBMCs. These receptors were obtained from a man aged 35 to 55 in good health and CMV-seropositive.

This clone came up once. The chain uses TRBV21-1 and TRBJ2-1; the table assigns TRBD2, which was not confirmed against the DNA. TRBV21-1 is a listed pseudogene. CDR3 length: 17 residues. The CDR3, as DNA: TGTGCCAGCAGCAAAGCAGTGAGACTAGCGGGGTACAATGAGCAGTTCTTC. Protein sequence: CASSKAVRLAGYNEQFF.

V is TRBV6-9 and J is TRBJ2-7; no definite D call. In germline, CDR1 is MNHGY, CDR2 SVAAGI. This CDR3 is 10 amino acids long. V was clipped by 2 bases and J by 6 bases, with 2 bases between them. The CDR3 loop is CASSYREQYF. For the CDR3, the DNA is TGTGCCAGCAGTTATCGCGAGCAGTACTTC.

CDR3 sequence reads: CASSQGAGGSDEQFF. The CDR3 nucleotides read TGCGCCAGCAGCCAGGGAGCGGGGGGGTCTGATGAGCAGTTCTTC. The V and J genes are TRBV4-1 and TRBJ2-1, with 10 bases fitting TRBD2. V shed 3 bases, J shed 8 bases, and the junction held 7 bases outside the gene matches. The CDR3 extends over 15 amino acids. In germline, CDR1 is MGHRA, CDR2 YSYEKL.

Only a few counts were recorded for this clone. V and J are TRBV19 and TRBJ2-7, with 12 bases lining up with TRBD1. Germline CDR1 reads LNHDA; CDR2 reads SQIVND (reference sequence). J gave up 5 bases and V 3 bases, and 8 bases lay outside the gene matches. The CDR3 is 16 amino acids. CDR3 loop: CASSMHGTGGLDEQYF. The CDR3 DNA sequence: TGTGCCAGTAGTATGCACGGGACAGGGGGCCTGGACGAGCAGTACTTC.

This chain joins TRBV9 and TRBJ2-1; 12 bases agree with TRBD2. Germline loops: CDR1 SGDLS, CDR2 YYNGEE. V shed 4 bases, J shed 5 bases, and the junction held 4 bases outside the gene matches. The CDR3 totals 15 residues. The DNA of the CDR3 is TGTGCCAGCAGCCTGGGACTAGCGGGTCACAATGAGCAGTTCTTC. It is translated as CASSLGLAGHNEQFF.

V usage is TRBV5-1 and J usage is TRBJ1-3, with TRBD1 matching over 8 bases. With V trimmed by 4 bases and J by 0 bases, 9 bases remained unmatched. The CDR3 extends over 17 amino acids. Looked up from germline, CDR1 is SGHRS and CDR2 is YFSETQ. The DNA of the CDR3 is TGCGCCAGCAGCCCCACAGGGGGAATCTCCTCTGGAAACACCATATATTTT. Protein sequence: CASSPTGGISSGNTIYF.

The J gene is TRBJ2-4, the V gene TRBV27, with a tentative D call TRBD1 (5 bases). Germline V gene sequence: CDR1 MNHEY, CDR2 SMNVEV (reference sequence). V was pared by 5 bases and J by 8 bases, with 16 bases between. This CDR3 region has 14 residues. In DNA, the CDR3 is TGTGCCAGCAGTCCTTATTCCAGGGATTACATTCAGTACTTC. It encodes CASSPYSRDYIQYF.

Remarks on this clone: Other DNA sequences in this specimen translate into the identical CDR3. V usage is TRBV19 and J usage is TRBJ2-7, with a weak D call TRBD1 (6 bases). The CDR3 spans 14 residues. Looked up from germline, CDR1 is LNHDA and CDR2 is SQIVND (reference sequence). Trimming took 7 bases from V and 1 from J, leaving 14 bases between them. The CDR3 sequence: CASTPGQNSYEQYF. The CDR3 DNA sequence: TGTGCCAGTACCCCCGGACAGAATTCCTACGAGCAGTACTTC.

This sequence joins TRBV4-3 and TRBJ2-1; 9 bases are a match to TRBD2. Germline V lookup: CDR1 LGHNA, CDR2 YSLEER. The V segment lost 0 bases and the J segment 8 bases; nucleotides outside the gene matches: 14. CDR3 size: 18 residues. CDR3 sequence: CASSQEPYGSGRRDEQFF. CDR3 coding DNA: TGCGCCAGCAGCCAAGAACCCTATGGTAGCGGGAGACGGGATGAGCAGTTCTTC.

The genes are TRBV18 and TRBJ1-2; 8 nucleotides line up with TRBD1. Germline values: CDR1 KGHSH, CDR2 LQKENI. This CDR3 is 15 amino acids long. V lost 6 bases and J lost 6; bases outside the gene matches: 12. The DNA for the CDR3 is TGTGCCAGCTCGCCAATGGGACAGGCTGGCAATGGCTACACCTTC. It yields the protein CASSPMGQAGNGYTF.

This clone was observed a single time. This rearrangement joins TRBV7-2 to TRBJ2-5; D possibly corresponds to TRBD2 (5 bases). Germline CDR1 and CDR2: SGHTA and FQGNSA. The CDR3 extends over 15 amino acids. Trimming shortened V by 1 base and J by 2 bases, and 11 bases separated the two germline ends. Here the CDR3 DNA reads TGTGCCAGCAGCTTAGGGCTGGGCGGGCAAGAGACCCAGTACTTC. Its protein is CASSLGLGGQETQYF.

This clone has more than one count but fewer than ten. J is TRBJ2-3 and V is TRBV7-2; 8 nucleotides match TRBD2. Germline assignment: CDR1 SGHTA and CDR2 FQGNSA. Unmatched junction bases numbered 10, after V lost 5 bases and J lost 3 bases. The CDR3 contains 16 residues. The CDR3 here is CASSRREVSLTDTQYF. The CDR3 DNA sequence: TGTGCCAGCAGCCGGCGGGAGGTTTCTCTTACAGATACGCAGTATTTT.

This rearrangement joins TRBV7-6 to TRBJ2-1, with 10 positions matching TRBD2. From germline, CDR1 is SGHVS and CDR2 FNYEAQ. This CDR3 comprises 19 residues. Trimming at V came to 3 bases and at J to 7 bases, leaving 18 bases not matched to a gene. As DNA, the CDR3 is TGTGCCAGCAGCTTGTGGCAGATATTGAGCGGGAGGGCCAGGAATGAGCAGTTCTTC. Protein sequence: CASSLWQILSGRARNEQFF.

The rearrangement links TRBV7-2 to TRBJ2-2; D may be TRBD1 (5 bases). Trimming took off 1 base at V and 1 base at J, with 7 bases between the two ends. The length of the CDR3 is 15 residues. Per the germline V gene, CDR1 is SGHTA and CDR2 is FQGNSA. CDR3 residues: CASSLGQLNTGELFF. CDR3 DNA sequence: TGTGCCAGCAGCTTAGGACAGTTGAACACCGGGGAGCTGTTTTTT.

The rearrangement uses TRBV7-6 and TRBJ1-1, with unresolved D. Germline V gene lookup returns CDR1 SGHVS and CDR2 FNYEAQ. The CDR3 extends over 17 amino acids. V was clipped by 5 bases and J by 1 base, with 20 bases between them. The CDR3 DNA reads TGTGCCAGCAGCCCGGAGGTGGGAGTTCGGAGGAACACTGAAGCTTTCTTT. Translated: CASSPEVGVRRNTEAFF.

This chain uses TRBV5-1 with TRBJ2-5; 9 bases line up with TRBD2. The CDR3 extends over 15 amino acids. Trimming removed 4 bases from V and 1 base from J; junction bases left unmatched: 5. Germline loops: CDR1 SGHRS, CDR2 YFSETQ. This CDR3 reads CASSHPSGAQETQYF. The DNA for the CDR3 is TGCGCCAGCAGCCATCCTAGCGGGGCCCAAGAGACCCAGTACTTC.

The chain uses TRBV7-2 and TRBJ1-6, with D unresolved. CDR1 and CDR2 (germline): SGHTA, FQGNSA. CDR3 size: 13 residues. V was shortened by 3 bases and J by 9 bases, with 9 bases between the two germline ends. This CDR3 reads CASSFQAGSPLHF. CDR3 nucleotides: TGTGCCAGCAGCTTTCAGGCCGGTTCACCCCTCCACTTT.

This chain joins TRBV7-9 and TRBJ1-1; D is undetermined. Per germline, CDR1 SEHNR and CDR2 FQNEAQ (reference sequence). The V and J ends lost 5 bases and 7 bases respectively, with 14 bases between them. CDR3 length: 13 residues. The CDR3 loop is CASSHSLTGEAFF. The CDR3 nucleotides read TGTGCCAGCAGCCATTCCTTGACGGGTGAAGCTTTCTTT.

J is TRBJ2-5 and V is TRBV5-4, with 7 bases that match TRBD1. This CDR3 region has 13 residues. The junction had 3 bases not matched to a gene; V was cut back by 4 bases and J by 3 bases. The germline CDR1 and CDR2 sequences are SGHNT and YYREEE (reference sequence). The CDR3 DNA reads TGTGCCAGCAGCCCGGGACAGAAAGAGACCCAGTACTTC. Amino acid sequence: CASSPGQKETQYF.

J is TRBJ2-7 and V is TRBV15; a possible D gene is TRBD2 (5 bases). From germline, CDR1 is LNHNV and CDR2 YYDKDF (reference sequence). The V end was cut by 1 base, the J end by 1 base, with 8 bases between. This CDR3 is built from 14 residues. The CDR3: CATSRGRRSYEQYF. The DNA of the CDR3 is TGTGCCACCAGCAGAGGTAGGAGGTCCTACGAGCAGTACTTC.

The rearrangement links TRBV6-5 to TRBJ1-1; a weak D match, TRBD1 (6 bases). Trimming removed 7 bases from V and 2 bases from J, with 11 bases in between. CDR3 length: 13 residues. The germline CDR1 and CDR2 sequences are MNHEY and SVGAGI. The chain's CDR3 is CASTNRANTEAFF. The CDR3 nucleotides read TGTGCCAGCACCAACAGGGCTAACACTGAAGCTTTCTTT.

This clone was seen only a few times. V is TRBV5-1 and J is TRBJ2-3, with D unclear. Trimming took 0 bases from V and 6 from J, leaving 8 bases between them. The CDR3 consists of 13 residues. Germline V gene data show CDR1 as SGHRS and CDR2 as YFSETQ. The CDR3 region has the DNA TGCGCCAGCAGCTTGGAGCTCGTGGATACGCAGTATTTT. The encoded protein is CASSLELVDTQYF.

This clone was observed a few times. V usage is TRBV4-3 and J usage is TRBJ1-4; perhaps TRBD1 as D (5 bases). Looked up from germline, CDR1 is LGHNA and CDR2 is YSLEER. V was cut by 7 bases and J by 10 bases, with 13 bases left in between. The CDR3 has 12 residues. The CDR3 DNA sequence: TGCGCCAGCATGAGCTTCCAGGGAAAACTGTTTTTT. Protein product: CASMSFQGKLFF.

The CDR3, as DNA: TGTGCCAGCAGCGCCCGGGACAGGGCCAGGCAGGAGCAGTACTTC. Residues: CASSARDRARQEQYF. The chain links TRBV14 to TRBJ2-7; 9 nucleotides agree with TRBD1. The CDR3 length is 15 residues. With V trimmed by 5 bases and J by 7 bases, 12 bases remained unmatched. Germline values: CDR1 SGHDN, CDR2 FVKESK.

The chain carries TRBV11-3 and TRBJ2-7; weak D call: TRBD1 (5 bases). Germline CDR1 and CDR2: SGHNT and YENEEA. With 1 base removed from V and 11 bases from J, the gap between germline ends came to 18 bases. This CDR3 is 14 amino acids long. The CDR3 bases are TGTGCCAGCAGCTTAGGGCTCTCAGGGAAAGGGGAGTACTTC. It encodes CASSLGLSGKGEYF.

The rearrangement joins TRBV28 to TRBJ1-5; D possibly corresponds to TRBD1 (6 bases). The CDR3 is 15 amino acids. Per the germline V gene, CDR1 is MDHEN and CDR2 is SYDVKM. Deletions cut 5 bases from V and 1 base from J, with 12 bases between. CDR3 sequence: CASSPRGASNQPQHF. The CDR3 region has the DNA TGTGCCAGCAGTCCGCGGGGGGCGAGCAATCAGCCCCAGCATTTT.